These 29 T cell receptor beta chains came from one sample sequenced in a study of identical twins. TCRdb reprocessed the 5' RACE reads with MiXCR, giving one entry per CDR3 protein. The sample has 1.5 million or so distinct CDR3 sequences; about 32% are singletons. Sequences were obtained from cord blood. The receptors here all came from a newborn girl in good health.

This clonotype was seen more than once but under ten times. The CDR3 protein is CASSEDAARGRSTDTQYF. As DNA, the CDR3 is TGTGCCAGCAGTGAAGATGCGGCGCGCGGGAGGAGCACAGATACGCAGTATTTT. The rearrangement links TRBV2 to TRBJ2-3, with 8 bases matching TRBD2. This CDR3 is 18 amino acids long. Germline lookup yields CDR1 SNHLY and CDR2 FYNNEI. V shed 1 base and J 0 bases; nucleotides not matched to a gene: 9.

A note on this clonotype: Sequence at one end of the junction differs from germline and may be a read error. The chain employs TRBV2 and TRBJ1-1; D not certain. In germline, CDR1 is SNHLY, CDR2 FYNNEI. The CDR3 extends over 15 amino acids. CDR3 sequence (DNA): TGTGCCAGCGGTGAGGTACCGCGGAGGAACACTGAAGCTTTCTTT. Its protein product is CASGEVPRRNTEAFF.

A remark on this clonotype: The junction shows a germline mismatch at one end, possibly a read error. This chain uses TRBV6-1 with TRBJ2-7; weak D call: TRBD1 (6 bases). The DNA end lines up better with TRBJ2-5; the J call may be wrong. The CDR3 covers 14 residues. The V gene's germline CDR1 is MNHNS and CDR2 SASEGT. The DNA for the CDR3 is TGTGTCAGCAATTTTGGAACAGGGAGAGAGACCCAGTACTTC. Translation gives CVSNFGTGRETQYF.

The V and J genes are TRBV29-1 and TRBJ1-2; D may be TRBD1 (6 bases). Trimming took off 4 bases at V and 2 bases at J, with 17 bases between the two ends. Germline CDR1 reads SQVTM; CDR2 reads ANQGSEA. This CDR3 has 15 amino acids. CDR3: CSVGGPYRDNYGYTF. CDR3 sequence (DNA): TGCAGCGTTGGGGGGCCGTACAGGGACAACTATGGCTACACCTTC.

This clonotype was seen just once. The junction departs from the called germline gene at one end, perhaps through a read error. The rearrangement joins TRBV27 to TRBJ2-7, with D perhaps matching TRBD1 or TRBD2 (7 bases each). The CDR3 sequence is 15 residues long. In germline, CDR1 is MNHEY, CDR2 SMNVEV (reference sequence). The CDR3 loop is CASSNDRVTSYEQYF. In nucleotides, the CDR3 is TGTGCCAGCAGCAACGACAGGGTGACTAGCTACGAACAGTACTTC.

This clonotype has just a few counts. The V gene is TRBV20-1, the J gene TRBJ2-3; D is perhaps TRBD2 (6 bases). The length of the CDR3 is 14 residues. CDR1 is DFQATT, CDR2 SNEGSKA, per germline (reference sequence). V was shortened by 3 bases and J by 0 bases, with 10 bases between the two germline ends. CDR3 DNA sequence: TGCAGTGCTAGTCGGGGGACTAGCACAGATACGCAGTATTTT. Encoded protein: CSASRGTSTDTQYF.

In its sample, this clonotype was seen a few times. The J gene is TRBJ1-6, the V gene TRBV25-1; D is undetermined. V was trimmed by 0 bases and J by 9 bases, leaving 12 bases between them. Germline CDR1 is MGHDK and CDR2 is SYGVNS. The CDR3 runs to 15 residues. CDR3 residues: CASSEYRGSGSPLHF. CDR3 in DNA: TGTGCCAGCAGTGAATACCGGGGAAGCGGTTCACCCCTCCACTTT.

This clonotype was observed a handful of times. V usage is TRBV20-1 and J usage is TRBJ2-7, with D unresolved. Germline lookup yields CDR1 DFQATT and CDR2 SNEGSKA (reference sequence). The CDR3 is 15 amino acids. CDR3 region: CSSVVGKGNSYEQYF. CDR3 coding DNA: TGCTCCTCTGTAGTCGGTAAAGGTAACTCCTACGAGCAGTACTTC.

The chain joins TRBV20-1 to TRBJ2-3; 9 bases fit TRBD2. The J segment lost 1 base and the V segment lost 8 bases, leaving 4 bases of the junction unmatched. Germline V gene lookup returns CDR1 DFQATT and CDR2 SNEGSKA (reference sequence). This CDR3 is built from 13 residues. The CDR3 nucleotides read TGCAGTCAAGGCGGGGGGGGCACAGATACGCAGTATTTT. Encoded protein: CSQGGGGTDTQYF.

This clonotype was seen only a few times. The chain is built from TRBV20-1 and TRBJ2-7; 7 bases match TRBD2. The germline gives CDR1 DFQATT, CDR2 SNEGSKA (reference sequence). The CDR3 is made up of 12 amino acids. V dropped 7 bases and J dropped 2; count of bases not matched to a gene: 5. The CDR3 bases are TGCAGTGGCGGGAGCAGCACCTACGAGCAGTACTTC. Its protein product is CSGGSSTYEQYF.

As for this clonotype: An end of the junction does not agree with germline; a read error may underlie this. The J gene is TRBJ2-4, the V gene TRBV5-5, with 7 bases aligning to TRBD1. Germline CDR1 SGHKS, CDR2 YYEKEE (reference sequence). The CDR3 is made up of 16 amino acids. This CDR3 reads CASSLDRFRAKNIQYF. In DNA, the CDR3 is TGTGCCAGCAGTTTGGACAGGTTCCGAGCCAAAAACATTCAGTACTTC.

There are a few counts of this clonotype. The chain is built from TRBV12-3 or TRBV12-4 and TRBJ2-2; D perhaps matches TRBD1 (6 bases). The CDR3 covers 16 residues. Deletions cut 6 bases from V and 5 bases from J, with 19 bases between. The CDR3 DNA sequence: TGTGCCAGCAGCCGCAGACAGGAGAGGTTAACCGGGGAGCTGTTTTTT. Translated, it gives CASSRRQERLTGELFF.

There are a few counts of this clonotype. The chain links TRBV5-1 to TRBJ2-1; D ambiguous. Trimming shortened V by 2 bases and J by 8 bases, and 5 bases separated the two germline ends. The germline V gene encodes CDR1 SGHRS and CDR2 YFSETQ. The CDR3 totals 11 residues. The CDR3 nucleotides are TGCGCCAGCAGCTTTGCTTATGAGCAGTTCTTC. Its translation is CASSFAYEQFF.

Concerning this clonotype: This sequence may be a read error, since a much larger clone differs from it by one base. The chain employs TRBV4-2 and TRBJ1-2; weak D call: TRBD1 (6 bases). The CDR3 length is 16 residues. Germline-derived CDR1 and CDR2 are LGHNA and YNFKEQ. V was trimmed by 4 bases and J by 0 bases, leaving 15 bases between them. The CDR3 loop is CASSRSTDSTNYGYTF. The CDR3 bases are TGTGCCAGCAGCCGATCCACGGACAGTACTAACTATGGCTACACCTTC.

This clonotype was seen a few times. In DNA, the CDR3 is TGTGCCAGCCGAGGGACAGGCAATGGGCCCCAGCATTTT. It yields the protein CASRGTGNGPQHF. The rearrangement joins TRBV6-1 to TRBJ1-5; 8 nucleotides match TRBD1. The length of the CDR3 is 13 residues. Losses at the gene ends were 8 bases for V and 9 bases for J; bases not matched to a gene: 9. Per the germline V gene, CDR1 is MNHNS and CDR2 is SASEGT.

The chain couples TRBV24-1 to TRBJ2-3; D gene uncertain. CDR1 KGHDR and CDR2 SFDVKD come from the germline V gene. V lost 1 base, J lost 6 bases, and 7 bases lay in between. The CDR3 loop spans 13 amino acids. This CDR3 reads CATSDFKGDTQYF. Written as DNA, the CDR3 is TGTGCCACCAGTGATTTTAAGGGTGATACGCAGTATTTT.

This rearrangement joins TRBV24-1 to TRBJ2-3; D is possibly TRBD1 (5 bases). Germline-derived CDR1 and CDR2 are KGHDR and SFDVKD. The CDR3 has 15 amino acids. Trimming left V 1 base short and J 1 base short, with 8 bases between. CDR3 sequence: CATSDLGDGTDTQYF. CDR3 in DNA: TGTGCCACCAGTGATTTAGGGGATGGCACAGATACGCAGTATTTT.

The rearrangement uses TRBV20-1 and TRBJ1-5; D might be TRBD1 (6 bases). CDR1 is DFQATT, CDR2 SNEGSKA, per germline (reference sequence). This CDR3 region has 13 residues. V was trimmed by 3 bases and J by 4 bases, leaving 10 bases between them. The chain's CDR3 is CSASFGTNQPQHF. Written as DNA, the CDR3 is TGCAGTGCTAGCTTCGGGACAAATCAGCCCCAGCATTTT.

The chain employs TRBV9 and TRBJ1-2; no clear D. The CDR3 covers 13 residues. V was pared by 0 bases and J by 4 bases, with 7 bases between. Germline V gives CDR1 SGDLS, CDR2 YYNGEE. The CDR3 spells CASSVEGSYGYTF. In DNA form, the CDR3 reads TGTGCCAGCAGCGTAGAGGGTTCCTATGGCTACACCTTC.

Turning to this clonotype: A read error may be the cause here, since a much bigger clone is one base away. This CDR3 is CASGQVTSGEYNEQFF. The CDR3 coding sequence is TGTGCCAGCGGCCAAGTGACTAGCGGGGAATACAATGAGCAGTTCTTC. V is TRBV14 and J is TRBJ2-1; TRBD2 matches 11 bases. The CDR3 is made up of 16 amino acids. Germline CDR1 SGHDN, CDR2 FVKESK.

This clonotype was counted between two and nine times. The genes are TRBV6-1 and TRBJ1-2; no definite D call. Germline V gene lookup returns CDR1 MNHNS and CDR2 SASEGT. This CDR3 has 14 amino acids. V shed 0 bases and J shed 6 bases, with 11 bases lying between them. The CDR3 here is CASSEARGIDGYTF. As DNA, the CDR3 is TGTGCCAGCAGTGAAGCGCGAGGGATTGATGGCTACACCTTC.

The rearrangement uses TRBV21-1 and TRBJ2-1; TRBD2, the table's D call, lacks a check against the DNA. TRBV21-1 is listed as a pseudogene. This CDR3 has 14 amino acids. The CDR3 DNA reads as TGTGCCAGCAGCAAACAGCGGGATGACAATGAGCAGTTCTTC. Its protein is CASSKQRDDNEQFF.

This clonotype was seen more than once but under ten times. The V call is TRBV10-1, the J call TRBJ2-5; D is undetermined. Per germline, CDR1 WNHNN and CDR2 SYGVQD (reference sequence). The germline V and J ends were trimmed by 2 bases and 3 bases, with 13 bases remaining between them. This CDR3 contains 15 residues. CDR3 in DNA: TGCGCCAGCAGTGAGCCTCGGACGGTTGAAGAGACCCAGTACTTC. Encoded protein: CASSEPRTVEETQYF.

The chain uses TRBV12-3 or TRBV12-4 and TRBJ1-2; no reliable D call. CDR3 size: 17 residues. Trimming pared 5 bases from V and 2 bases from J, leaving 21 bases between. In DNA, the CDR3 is TGTGCCAGCAGTACCTTAGCCGGGGAAACCTTAAACTATGGCTACACCTTC. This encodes CASSTLAGETLNYGYTF.

Here the CDR3 reads CASSLPGLAVARQFF. CDR3 nucleotides: TGTGCCAGCAGTTTACCGGGACTAGCCGTGGCAAGGCAGTTCTTC. The J gene is TRBJ2-1, the V gene TRBV27, with 9 bases lining up with TRBD2. This CDR3 is built from 15 residues. V trimming: 2 bases; J trimming: 12 bases; junction bases outside the gene matches: 11. Germline CDR1 and CDR2: MNHEY and SMNVEV (reference sequence).

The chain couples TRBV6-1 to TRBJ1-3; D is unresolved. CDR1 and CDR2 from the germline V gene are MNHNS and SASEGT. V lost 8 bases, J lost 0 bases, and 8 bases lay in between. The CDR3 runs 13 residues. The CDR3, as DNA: TGTGCCAGCGTGGGCAGCTCTGGAAACACCATATATTTT. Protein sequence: CASVGSSGNTIYF.

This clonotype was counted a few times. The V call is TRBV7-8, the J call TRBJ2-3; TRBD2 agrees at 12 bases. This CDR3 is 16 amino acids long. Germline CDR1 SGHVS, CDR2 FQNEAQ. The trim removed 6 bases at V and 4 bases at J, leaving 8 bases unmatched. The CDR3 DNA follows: TGTGCCAGCAGGAGTCTAGCGGGGGGGCGGGCAGATACGCAGTATTTT. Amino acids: CASRSLAGGRADTQYF.

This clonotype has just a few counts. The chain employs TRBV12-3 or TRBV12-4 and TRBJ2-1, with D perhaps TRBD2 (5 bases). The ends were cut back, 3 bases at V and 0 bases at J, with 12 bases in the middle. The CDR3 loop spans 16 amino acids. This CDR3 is CASSFPTGLSYNEQFF. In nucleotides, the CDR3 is TGTGCCAGCAGTTTCCCGACTGGACTCTCCTACAATGAGCAGTTCTTC.

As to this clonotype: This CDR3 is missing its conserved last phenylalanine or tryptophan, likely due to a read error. The CDR3 protein is CASSLTRLNTEAFY. The CDR3 DNA is TGTGCCAGCAGCTTAACCCGGCTCAACACTGAAGCTTTCTAT. The chain carries TRBV7-2 and TRBJ1-1; D gene ambiguous. This CDR3 has 14 amino acids. CDR1 is SGHTA, CDR2 FQGNSA, per germline. V lost 2 bases and J lost 2, with 9 bases in between.